This paragraph covers one T cell receptor (beta chain) sequence. Its antigen is not known. These data belong to a study of a mutant IDH1 vaccine in newly diagnosed glioma. Study context: Visit V12 happened at week 35; visit V13 happened at week 47.

Only in-frame clones appear in the TCRdb table, and some are missing; sequencing was by immunoSEQ multiplex PCR. Here the sample spans about 50,000 clones, 85% to 95% being singletons. The time point here: week 35, safety follow-up. One vaccine dose held 300 ug of mutant IDH1 20-mer peptide and came with topical imiquimod. CDR3 length: 13 amino acids. The germline CDR1 and CDR2 sequences are SGHRS and YFSETQ. V was shortened by 0 bases and J by 1 base, with 3 bases between the two germline ends. V usage is TRBV5-1 and J usage is TRBJ2-3; D is undetermined. This TCR came from a man in his fifties with glioma. The sequences come from PBMCs, collected from a glioma patient whose treatment included an IDH1 peptide vaccine. CDR3 protein: CASSLGRTDTQYF. CDR3 DNA: TGCGCCAGCAGCTTGGGGCGCACAGATACGCAGTATTTT.